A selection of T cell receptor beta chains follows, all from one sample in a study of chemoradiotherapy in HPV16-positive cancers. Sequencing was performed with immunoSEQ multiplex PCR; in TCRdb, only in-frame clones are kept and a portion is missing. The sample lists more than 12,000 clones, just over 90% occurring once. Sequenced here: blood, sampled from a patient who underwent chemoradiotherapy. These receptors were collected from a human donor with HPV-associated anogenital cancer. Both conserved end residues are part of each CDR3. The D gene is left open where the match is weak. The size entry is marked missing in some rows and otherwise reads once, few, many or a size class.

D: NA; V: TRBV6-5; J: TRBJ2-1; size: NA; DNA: TGTGCCAGCAGTCCAACGACGGGGGCTGAGCAGTTCTTC; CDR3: CASSPTTGAEQFF
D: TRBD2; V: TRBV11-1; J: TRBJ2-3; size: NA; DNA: TGTGCCAGCAGCTTAGGAGGTAGCGGGGGAGGCACAGATACGCAGTATTTT; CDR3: CASSLGGSGGGTDTQYF
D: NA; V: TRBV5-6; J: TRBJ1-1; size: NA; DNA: TGTGCCAGCAGCTTGGGGCAGAGAAACACTGAAGCTTTCTTT; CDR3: CASSLGQRNTEAFF
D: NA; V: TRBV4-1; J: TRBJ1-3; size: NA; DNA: TGCGCCAGCAGCCATCACGGACGGATCTCTGGAAACACCATATATTTT; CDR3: CASSHHGRISGNTIYF
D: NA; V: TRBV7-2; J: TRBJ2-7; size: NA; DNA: TGTGCCAGCAGCTTAGGGTCCGGGCGGCAGTACTTC; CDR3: CASSLGSGRQYF
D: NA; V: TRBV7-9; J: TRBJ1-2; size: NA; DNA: TGTGCCAGCAGCTTAGATGGCCAGAACTATGGCTACACCTTC; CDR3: CASSLDGQNYGYTF
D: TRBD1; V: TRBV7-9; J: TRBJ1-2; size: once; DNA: TGTGCCAGCAGCGAGTCACAGGGGACTAACTATGGCTACACCTTC; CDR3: CASSESQGTNYGYTF
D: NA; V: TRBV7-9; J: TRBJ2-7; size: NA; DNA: TGTGCCAGCAGCTTAGATCGGGGAGCCTCGCGGCACGAGCAGTACTTC; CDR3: CASSLDRGASRHEQYF
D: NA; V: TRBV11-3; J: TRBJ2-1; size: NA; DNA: TGTGCCAGCAGCTCACATCACACCTCGTACAATGAGCAGTTCTTC; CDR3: CASSSHHTSYNEQFF
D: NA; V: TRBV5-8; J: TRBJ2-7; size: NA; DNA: TGTGCCAGCAGCTTTCACAGGATCCACCTTAAGAGGGAGCAGTACTTC; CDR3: CASSFHRIHLKREQYF
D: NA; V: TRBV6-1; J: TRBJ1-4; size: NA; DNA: TGTGCCAGCAGTGAAGGGGGGCCTGGACCATTTGAAAAACTGTTTTTT; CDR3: CASSEGGPGPFEKLFF
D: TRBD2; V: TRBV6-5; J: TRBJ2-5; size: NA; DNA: TGTGCCAGCAGTTACGTTGGGACTAGCGTAGAGACCCAGTACTTC; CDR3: CASSYVGTSVETQYF
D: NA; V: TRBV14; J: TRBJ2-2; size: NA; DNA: TGTGCCAGCAGCCAAGCGGGGTACACCGGGGAGCTGTTTTTT; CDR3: CASSQAGYTGELFF
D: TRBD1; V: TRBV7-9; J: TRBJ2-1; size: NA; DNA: TGTGCCAGCAGCTTAGCGGACAGGAACGATGAGCAGTTCTTC; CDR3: CASSLADRNDEQFF
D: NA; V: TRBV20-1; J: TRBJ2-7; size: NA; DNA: TGCAGTGCTAGTATTATTTACGAGCAGTACTTC; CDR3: CSASIIYEQYF
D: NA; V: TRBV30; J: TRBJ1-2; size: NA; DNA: TGTGCCTGGAGAAGGGGCTATGGCTACACCTTC; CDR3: CAWRRGYGYTF
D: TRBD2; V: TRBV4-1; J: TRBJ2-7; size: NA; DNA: TGCGCCAGCAGCACCACGGGGGGGCGTTCCTACGAGCAGTACTTC; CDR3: CASSTTGGRSYEQYF
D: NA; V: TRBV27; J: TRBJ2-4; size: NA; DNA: TGTGCCAGCAGTTTAGGATTCGGGGGTGCCAAAAACATTCAGTACTTC; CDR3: CASSLGFGGAKNIQYF
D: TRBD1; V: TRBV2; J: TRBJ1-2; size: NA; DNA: TGTGCCAGTACCTACAGGGGGGGGTTGTACTTCTATGGCTACACCTTC; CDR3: CASTYRGGLYFYGYTF